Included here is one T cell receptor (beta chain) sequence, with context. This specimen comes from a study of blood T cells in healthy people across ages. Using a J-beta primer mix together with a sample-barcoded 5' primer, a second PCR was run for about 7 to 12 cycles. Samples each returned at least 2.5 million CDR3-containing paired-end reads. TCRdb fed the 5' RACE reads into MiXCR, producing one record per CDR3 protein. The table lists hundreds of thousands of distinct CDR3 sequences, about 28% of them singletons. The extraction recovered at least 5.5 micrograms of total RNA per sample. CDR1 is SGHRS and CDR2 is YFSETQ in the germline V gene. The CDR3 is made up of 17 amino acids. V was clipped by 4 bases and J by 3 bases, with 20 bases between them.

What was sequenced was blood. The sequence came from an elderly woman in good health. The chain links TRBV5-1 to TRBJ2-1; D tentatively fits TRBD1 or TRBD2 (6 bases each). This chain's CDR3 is CASSGGGVGGNYNEQFF. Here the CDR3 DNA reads TGCGCCAGCAGCGGTGGTGGGGTAGGGGGGAACTACAATGAGCAGTTCTTC. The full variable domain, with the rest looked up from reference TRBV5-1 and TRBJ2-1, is KAGVTQTPRYLIKTRGQQVTLSCSPISGHRSVSWYQQTPGQGLQFLFEYFSETQRNKGNFPGRFSGRQFSNSRSEMNVSTLELGDSALYLCASSGGGVGGNYNEQFFGPGTRLTVL.